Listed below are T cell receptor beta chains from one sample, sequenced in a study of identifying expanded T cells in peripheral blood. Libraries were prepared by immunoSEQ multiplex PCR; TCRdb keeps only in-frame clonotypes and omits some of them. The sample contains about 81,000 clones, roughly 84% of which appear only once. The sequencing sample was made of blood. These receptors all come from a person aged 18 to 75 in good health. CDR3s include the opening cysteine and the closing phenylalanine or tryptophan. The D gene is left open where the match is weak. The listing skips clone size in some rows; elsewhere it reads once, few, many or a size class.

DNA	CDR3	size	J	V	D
TGTGCCAGCAGCTTAGGGGGTAGCGGGATTAGTGCCGAGCAGTACTTC	CASSLGGSGISAEQYF	once	TRBJ2-7	TRBV11-2	TRBD2
TGCGCCAGCAGCCAAGATCAGGTAGACCAAGAGACCCAGTACTTC	CASSQDQVDQETQYF	-	TRBJ2-5	TRBV4-1	-
TGTGCCAGCAGCCATGCGGGACTTAACACCGGGGAGCTGTTTTTT	CASSHAGLNTGELFF	-	TRBJ2-2	TRBV4-2	-
TGCGCCAGCAGCCACGGGACGTTCGAAGAGACCCAGTACTTC	CASSHGTFEETQYF	once	TRBJ2-5	TRBV4-3	-
TGTGCCAGCAGCTCTGGCCTGCTTGAAGCTTTCTTT	CASSSGLLEAFF	-	TRBJ1-1	TRBV7-6	-
TGTGCCAGCAGCTTAGCCCGCGAAGATACGCAGTATTTT	CASSLAREDTQYF	once	TRBJ2-3	TRBV7-2	-
TGTGCCAGCAGTGGGACTTACATAGGAAACACCATATATTTT	CASSGTYIGNTIYF	-	TRBJ1-3	TRBV2	-
TGTGCCAGCAGCTTGACCAGCGGGAGACCCGGGGAGCTGTTTTTT	CASSLTSGRPGELFF	-	TRBJ2-2	TRBV7-3	TRBD2
TGTGCCAGCAGCTTAGGGGGCGGACTAAGCACAGATACGCAGTATTTT	CASSLGGGLSTDTQYF	-	TRBJ2-3	TRBV7-2	-
TGTGCCAGCAGCCAAGGCGGACTTAGACCCAATGAGCAGTTCTTC	CASSQGGLRPNEQFF	-	TRBJ2-1	TRBV4-2	-
TGTGCCAGTAGCCATGGGGACGGCGAAAAGCAGTTCTTC	CASSHGDGEKQFF	-	TRBJ2-1	TRBV19	-
TGTGCCAGCTCGGTCAGGGAATATGGCGGCTACACCTTC	CASSVREYGGYTF	-	TRBJ1-2	TRBV18	-
TGTGCCATCAGTGTCGACGGTAGCTCCTACGAGCAGTACTTC	CAISVDGSSYEQYF	many	TRBJ2-7	TRBV10-3	-
TGCGCCAGCAGTCAATCTCAAGGCGGGACAGGAGCCTACGAGCAGTACTTC	CASSQSQGGTGAYEQYF	-	TRBJ2-7	TRBV23-1	TRBD1
TGCAGCGTTGATAGTGGCAGTACCTACGAGCAGTACTTC	CSVDSGSTYEQYF	-	TRBJ2-7	TRBV29-1	-
TGTGCCAGCAGTCTGGTGAACACTGAAGCTTTCTTT	CASSLVNTEAFF	few	TRBJ1-1	TRBV7-9	-
TGCGCCAGCAGCCAAGAATTCAACCGGCATGACAACGAGCAGTACTTC	CASSQEFNRHDNEQYF	-	TRBJ2-7	TRBV4-3	-
TGTGCCAGCAGCTTAAGCGAGGGGATTAGGGAAAAACTGTTTTTT	CASSLSEGIREKLFF	-	TRBJ1-4	TRBV7-6	-
TGTGCCAGCAGTTGGACGAACACTGAAGCTTTCTTT	CASSWTNTEAFF	-	TRBJ1-1	TRBV7-2	-
TGTGCCAGCAGCTCCTTTAGCGGGAGTTCGTACAATGAGCAGTTCTTC	CASSSFSGSSYNEQFF	-	TRBJ2-1	TRBV7-9	TRBD2
TGTGCCACCAGCAGAGATGGACAGACCTACTCTGGAAACACCATATATTTT	CATSRDGQTYSGNTIYF	-	TRBJ1-3	TRBV15	-
TGCGCCAGCAGCTTGGAAGGGGACCCCTACAATGAGCAGTTCTTC	CASSLEGDPYNEQFF	-	TRBJ2-1	TRBV5-1	-
TGTGCCAGCAGCTTGACTAGCGGGATCACTTACAATGAGCAGTTCTTC	CASSLTSGITYNEQFF	-	TRBJ2-1	TRBV11-3	TRBD2
TGTGCCAGCAGCGGGGGGGGAGGAAACATGAACACTGAAGCTTTCTTT	CASSGGGGNMNTEAFF	-	TRBJ1-1	TRBV2	-
TGTGCCAGTAACAACCGGGACCGGGCGGACTATGGCTACACCTTC	CASNNRDRADYGYTF	-	TRBJ1-2	TRBV19	-
TGTGCCAGCAAGATTGGGTCGGAACAGTATGAAGCTTTCTTT	CASKIGSEQYEAFF	-	TRBJ1-1	TRBV28	-
TGTGCCAGCAGTTACCTCGGCGGAGGTAAAGAGACCCAGTACTTC	CASSYLGGGKETQYF	-	TRBJ2-5	TRBV6-5	-
TGTGCCAGCATGGGTAGCGGGCCTCAAACAGGCAATGAGCAGTTCTTC	CASMGSGPQTGNEQFF	-	TRBJ2-1	TRBV28	TRBD2
TGTGCCAGCAGTCCTACCCCAACAGGGGCTGGGGCCAACGTCCTGACTTTC	CASSPTPTGAGANVLTF	-	TRBJ2-6	TRBV27	TRBD1
TGCAGCGCCACCGGACAGGGGGTCCGAATTCAAGAGACCCAGTACTTC	CSATGQGVRIQETQYF	once	TRBJ2-5	TRBV29-1	TRBD1
TGCGCCAGCAGCTCGGGACAGACTAGCACAGATACGCAGTATTTT	CASSSGQTSTDTQYF	-	TRBJ2-3	TRBV5-1	TRBD1
TGTGCCAGCAGTGACCTAACGGCAGATCAAGAGACCCAGTACTTC	CASSDLTADQETQYF	-	TRBJ2-5	TRBV25-1	-
TGTGCCAGCAGCTTAGACGGCACCGGGGAGCTGTTTTTT	CASSLDGTGELFF	-	TRBJ2-2	TRBV11-3	-
TGTGCCAGCAGTGAACAGGGAATAGTAACTCAGCCCCAGCATTTT	CASSEQGIVTQPQHF	-	TRBJ1-5	TRBV6-1	-
TGTGCCAGCAGTCTCCAGGGGAAGTTGGACACTGAAGCTTTCTTT	CASSLQGKLDTEAFF	-	TRBJ1-1	TRBV6-5	-
TGTGCCGTCTTCGAATCTCTTTTGGGAAACGAGCAGTACTTC	CAVFESLLGNEQYF	once	TRBJ2-7	TRBV6-1	-
TGTGCCAGCAGCTCGGAGGGCGAGCAGTACTTC	CASSSEGEQYF	-	TRBJ2-7	TRBV7-2	-
TGTGCCAGCGGGAGGGGACAGGGGGGAACCTACGAGCAGTACTTC	CASGRGQGGTYEQYF	few	TRBJ2-7	TRBV27	TRBD1
TGTGCCTGGAGTGTGGCTAGCAGCAATGAGCAGTTCTTC	CAWSVASSNEQFF	-	TRBJ2-1	TRBV30	-
TGTGCCAGTAGTAACGCCGCCGGACAGGGGAGGGAGACCCAGTACTTC	CASSNAAGQGRETQYF	-	TRBJ2-5	TRBV19	TRBD1
TGTGCCAGCAGCGTCAGGATTCGCGACACCGGGGAGCTGTTTTTT	CASSVRIRDTGELFF	-	TRBJ2-2	TRBV9	-
TGTGCCAGCAGTTCAGCGGCTAGCACAGATACGCAGTATTTT	CASSSAASTDTQYF	few	TRBJ2-3	TRBV6-6	-
TGTGCCAGCAGGAGAGACAGGGTGGCTGACAATGAGCAGTTCTTC	CASRRDRVADNEQFF	-	TRBJ2-1	TRBV6-5	TRBD1
TGCGCCAGCAGCCTTACGGAGAACACTGAAGCTTTCTTT	CASSLTENTEAFF	-	TRBJ1-1	TRBV4-3	-
TGTGCCAGCAGCGAGCGGACTGGAAACACCATATATTTT	CASSERTGNTIYF	-	TRBJ1-3	TRBV9	-
TGTGCCAGTAGCCCCTCTCTAGCGGCATTTGCCAATGAGCAGTTCTTC	CASSPSLAAFANEQFF	-	TRBJ2-1	TRBV19	TRBD2
TGTGCCAGCAGTGAAGTGGGTCCTTGGGACACTGAAGCTTTCTTT	CASSEVGPWDTEAFF	-	TRBJ1-1	TRBV2	-
TGTGCCAGCAGTGAACAGGCGAACTCTGGAAACACCATATATTTT	CASSEQANSGNTIYF	-	TRBJ1-3	TRBV6-1	-
TGTGCCAGCAGCCCCTGGGGGAGGGAGTATTACAATGAGCAGTTCTTC	CASSPWGREYYNEQFF	-	TRBJ2-1	TRBV28	TRBD2